This entry concerns a single TCR beta chain. Which antigen it targets is not known. Base qualities are not recorded, but no much larger clone differs from it by a single base. V ends up 1 base short and J 5 bases short, with an unmatched junction base count of 20. From the cysteine up to the phenylalanine, the CDR3 has a length of 21 residues. Only CDR3 DNA remains: 63 bases, in frame from the first base. CDR1 and CDR2 were assigned from the germline V gene as SGHVS and FQNEAQ. The sample comes from a study of shared clonotypes between healthy human individuals (dated by TCRdb to the early 2020s). Regarding the study in general: A couple of women and a few men aged 18 to 49 years were included in the cohort. To estimate repertoire size and how much clonotype sharing occurs between individuals, the study deeply sequenced the blood TCR repertoires of five healthy adults. Different laboratories and diverse techniques were used to prepare libraries and sequence TCR repertoires, to increase sequencing depth and limit assay-specific biases. For each donor, CD4 naive and CD4 memory were each run on three plates, CD8 naive on two plates, and CD8 memory on one plate. Between about 0.94 and 8.9 billion PBMCs per donor were obtained by leukapheresis.

TCR CDR3 regions were amplified from genomic DNA by multiplex PCR using the deep immunoSEQ assay. Extracted genomic DNA from each cell subset was distributed evenly across all wells of several immunoSEQ 96-well plates, and each plate was treated as a replicate. For sorted subsets, each replicate PCR was loaded with 200 ng genomic DNA, equivalent to 30,000 to 35,000 T cell genomes. Purified libraries were measured with a Qubit 3.0 fluorometer, size-checked on a Bioanalyzer 2100, and measured again with the KAPA Library Quantification kit. Each immunoSEQ 96-well plate was sequenced on its own single-read 150-cycle Illumina NextSeq 550 flow cell. Per the source publication's procedure: Because only junctional sequences without quality scores were contained in the immunoSEQ output, filtering matching that applied to full-length reads could not be performed. Sequences were annotated with PyIR, a Python wrapper for IgBLAST v1.9, using IMGT germline references to assign V/J genes and CDR3. Reads with weak V/J assignments (E-value above 1e-6), missing CDR3, stop codons, out-of-frame junctions, or ambiguous translated residues were removed. V3J clonotypes were defined by identical inferred V gene, J gene, and CDR3 amino acid sequence. To compute the percentage overlap between repertoires, the number of shared unique clonotypes was divided by the size of the smaller repertoire. Repertoire richness was assessed with RTK rarefaction, the Chao1 estimator, and Recon v2.1 estimates of unobserved clonotypes. Generation probabilities for all TCRbeta clonotypes obtained by the gDNA method from a handful of donors were computed using OLGA. TCRdb retrieved this table from immuneACCESS and kept in-frame rearrangements only. Not all clones are present; in checked studies, unresolved V genes account for under half, and no reason is known for the remainder. The DNA gave D and trimming, while V, J and clone size come from that table. The sample includes more than 2,000,000 clones, with around 90% observed a single time. 0.14% of the sample goes to the ten largest clones.

Healthy HIV-negative adults with no recently reported acute infections or vaccinations were included as donors. Every donor was a Caucasian adult residing in Nashville, Tennessee, USA. CD4+ T cells were enriched by magnetic negative selection, after which naive cells were positively selected on CD45RA and the negative fraction was taken as the memory subset. After blood collection by leukapheresis, PBMCs were isolated using Ficoll-Histopaque density gradient centrifugation and then cryopreserved in the vapor phase of liquid nitrogen. Analytical flow cytometry was used to check the purity and quantity of each magnetically sorted T cell population. Genomic DNA was isolated from every sorted fraction and measured by UV absorbance on a Nanodrop 2000c. Results and caveats for the whole study, not just this receptor: Estimated clonotype richness was generally larger for naive than for memory subsets. Incomplete sequencing was indicated by rarefaction of sorted-subset datasets, despite the large sequencing depth. Higher generation probabilities were observed for clonotypes shared by all four sorted-subset donors than for non-shared clonotypes. Around 5% of naive CD4, approximately 3.7% of naive CD8, roughly 2.4% of memory CD4, and approximately 0.39% of memory CD8 clonotypes were shared across several donors. Pairwise subsampling indicated that sequencing depth was expected to affect the degree of clonotype sharing among donors. The genetic and exposure-history diversity represented was limited by the small number of donors. Sampling was limited to blood, and TCR repertoires in tissue likely differ from TCR repertoires in blood.

Sequencing used naive CD4+ T cells sorted from blood. The sample's cell subset or site label is to be understood as: CD45RA+ positively selected. Recombination connected TRBV7-8 to TRBJ2-4; TRBD2 agrees with 10 junctional bases. This clonotype was sampled from a man aged 18-30 years in good health. The nucleotide sequence reads TGTGCCAGCAGCTTAGGTTTGAAAGGGTCGCTAGCGGGAGCTCGTGAAAACATTCAGTACTTC. Its translation is CASSLGLKGSLAGARENIQYF.